Below, 14 T cell receptor beta chains from the same sample are listed, as sequenced in a study of blood T cell repertoires in COVID-19. Generated by immunoSEQ multiplex PCR, the TCRdb table keeps only in-frame clones and is missing some. The profile covers roughly 60,000 clones, with approximately 84% appearing a single time and roughly 25% taken by the ten largest. What was sequenced was peripheral blood. These receptors all stem from a human donor in a cohort sampled during active COVID-19.

CDR3 sequence reads: CASSFGWRGGTEAFF. As DNA, the CDR3 is TGTGCCAGCAGCTTTGGGTGGAGGGGTGGGACTGAAGCTTTCTTT. The V gene is TRBV7-2, the J gene TRBJ1-1, with a possible D match to TRBD1 (5 bases). Germline V lookup: CDR1 SGHTA, CDR2 FQGNSA. V gave up 3 bases and J gave up 5 bases, with 16 bases separating them. This CDR3 spans 15 amino acids.

V is TRBV7-8 and J is TRBJ1-6; 9 nucleotides align to TRBD1. CDR1 and CDR2 (germline): SGHVS, FQNEAQ. CDR3 length: 13 residues. V trimming: 5 bases; J trimming: 11 bases; junction bases outside the gene matches: 4. The CDR3 DNA reads TGTGCCAGCAGCGTGGACAGGGGAGCACCCCTCCACTTT. Residues: CASSVDRGAPLHF.

This clone was seen only a few times. The gene calls are TRBV4-1 and TRBJ1-5; 8 bases map to TRBD1. The V segment lost 3 bases and the J segment 3 bases; nucleotides outside the gene matches: 4. CDR3 length: 15 amino acids. CDR1 and CDR2 (germline): MGHRA, YSYEKL. The DNA of the CDR3 is TGCGCCAGCAGCCACGAGACAGGGGCCAATCAGCCCCAGCATTTT. This sequence encodes CASSHETGANQPQHF.

The V gene is TRBV2, the J gene TRBJ1-2; 10 bases fit TRBD1. CDR3 size: 14 residues. CDR1 and CDR2 from the germline V gene are SNHLY and FYNNEI. The junction had 10 bases not matched to a gene; V was cut back by 7 bases and J by 8 bases. The CDR3 DNA follows: TGTGCCAGCACTCCAACCGGGACAGGGGAAGGCTACACCTTC. Translation: CASTPTGTGEGYTF.

The V gene is TRBV7-2, the J gene TRBJ2-7; D remains ambiguous. Germline-derived CDR1 and CDR2 are SGHTA and FQGNSA. Trimming left V 5 bases short and J 5 bases short, with 10 bases between. This CDR3 spans 12 amino acids. Here the CDR3 reads CASSQVSDEQYF. The CDR3 DNA reads as TGTGCCAGCAGCCAGGTTTCCGACGAGCAGTACTTC.

The chain uses TRBV5-1 and TRBJ2-7, with D perhaps TRBD2 (6 bases). This CDR3 has 15 amino acids. Germline CDR1 reads SGHRS; CDR2 reads YFSETQ. Trimming cost V 0 bases and J 0 bases, with 10 bases left between them. In DNA form, the CDR3 reads TGCGCCAGCAGCTTGGGGGGAGGACTCTCCTACGAGCAGTACTTC. As protein: CASSLGGGLSYEQYF.

This clone appeared a few times. V gene TRBV6-5 combines with J gene TRBJ2-7; 7 nucleotides align to TRBD1. The CDR3 has 14 residues. J lost 0 bases, V lost 7 bases, and 6 bases had no gene match. Germline assignment: CDR1 MNHEY and CDR2 SVGAGI. Here the CDR3 DNA reads TGTGCCAGCACCCTCGCAGGGGGCTCCTACGAGCAGTACTTC. It translates to CASTLAGGSYEQYF.

The CDR3 here is CASASGSGTDTQYF. CDR3 in DNA: TGTGCTAGTGCAAGCGGGAGCGGCACAGATACGCAGTATTTT. V is TRBV12-5 and J is TRBJ2-3, with TRBD2 matching over 8 bases. The CDR3 extends over 14 amino acids. J gave up 1 base and V 7 bases, and 4 bases lay outside the gene matches. Germline-derived CDR1 and CDR2 are LGHNT and FRNRAP.

This chain's CDR3 is CASSLVFSGGDEQYF. The DNA for the CDR3 is TGCGCCAGCAGCTTGGTATTCAGCGGTGGGGACGAGCAGTACTTC. The rearrangement links TRBV5-1 to TRBJ2-7; a weak D match, TRBD2 (5 bases). Looked up from germline, CDR1 is SGHRS and CDR2 is YFSETQ. Trimming left V 0 bases short and J 5 bases short, with 15 bases between. The length of the CDR3 is 15 residues.

This chain links TRBV14 with TRBJ1-1; D perhaps matches TRBD1 (6 bases). CDR3 length equals 12 residues. CDR1 is SGHDN, CDR2 FVKESK, per germline. V dropped 5 bases and J dropped 11 bases, with 15 bases sitting between them. The chain's CDR3 is CASSRRDNPAFF. As DNA, the CDR3 is TGTGCCAGCAGCAGACGGGACAACCCGGCTTTCTTT.

The chain combines TRBV4-1 with TRBJ2-3, with 11 bases lining up with TRBD2. Germline V gene lookup returns CDR1 MGHRA and CDR2 YSYEKL. The length of the CDR3 is 14 residues. The ends lost 4 bases at V and 10 bases at J; junction bases unmatched: 7. As DNA, the CDR3 is TGCGCCAGCAGCCCCGGCGGTAGCGGGGGGGCGCAGTATTTT. It translates to CASSPGGSGGAQYF.

This sequence joins TRBV7-9 and TRBJ2-5, with TRBD2 matching over 9 bases. CDR3 length: 15 amino acids. With V trimmed by 3 bases and J by 4 bases, 6 bases remained unmatched. Germline-derived CDR1 and CDR2 are SEHNR and FQNEAQ (reference sequence). In nucleotides, the CDR3 is TGTGCCAGCAGCTTGAGGCGGGGGGGCGCAGAGACCCAGTACTTC. Translating it yields CASSLRRGGAETQYF. Complete variable domain (other parts from reference TRBV7-9 and TRBJ2-5): DTGVSQNPRHKITKRGQNVTFRCDPISEHNRLYWYRQTLGQGPEFLTYFQNEAQLEKSRLLSDRFSAERPKGSFSTLEIQRTEQGDSAMYLCASSLRRGGAETQYFGPGTRLLVL.

This clone has a handful of counts. V and J are TRBV29-1 and TRBJ1-2, with a weak D call TRBD1 (6 bases). The V end was cut by 4 bases, the J end by 4 bases, with 13 bases between. Germline V gene sequence: CDR1 SQVTM, CDR2 ANQGSEA. This CDR3 comprises 13 residues. In DNA form, the CDR3 reads TGCAGCGTTGCGGGGGGCGAAGGCTATGGCTACACCTTC. This encodes CSVAGGEGYGYTF. Drawing the rest from reference TRBV29-1 and TRBJ1-2, the complete variable domain is SAVISQKPSRDICQRGTSLTIQCQVDSQVTMMFWYRQQPGQSLTLIATANQGSEATYESGFVIDKFPISRPNLTFSTLTVSNMSPEDSSIYLCSVAGGEGYGYTFGSGTRLTVV.

The V call is TRBV7-3, the J call TRBJ2-5; 9 positions match TRBD1. CDR1 and CDR2 from the germline V gene are SGHTA and FQGTGA. The CDR3 totals 15 residues. The trim removed 5 bases at V and 7 bases at J, leaving 11 bases unmatched. Here the CDR3 reads CASSPGTGREGTQYF. DNA for the CDR3: TGTGCCAGCAGCCCCGGGACAGGGCGAGAAGGGACCCAGTACTTC.